A selection of T cell receptor beta chains follows, all from one sample in a study of blood T cell repertoires in COVID-19. Profiling relied on immunoSEQ multiplex PCR, and the TCRdb table lists in-frame clones only, not all of them. The sample has more than 85,000 clones, 87% seen once. Sequencing input: peripheral blood. The receptors were sampled from a woman aged 50 to 65 with COVID-19, enrolled during active disease. The CDR3 runs from the conserved cysteine through the conserved F or W. D genes are given only for firm matches. Only part of the rows carry a size: once, few, many, or a class if the clone is expanded.

CDR3 DNA,CDR3 protein,clone size,V gene,J gene,D gene
TGTGCCAGTAGTACACCGGGACAGGGGAAGGAGACCCAGTACTTC,CASSTPGQGKETQYF,-,TRBV19,TRBJ2-5,TRBD1
TGTGCCAGCAGTTCGCTAGCGATGTACCAAGAGACCCAGTACTTC,CASSSLAMYQETQYF,-,TRBV7-2,TRBJ2-5,-
TGTGCCACCAGCAGAGCCGTGGGGCAGGGGAACACCGGGGAGCTGTTTTTT,CATSRAVGQGNTGELFF,-,TRBV15,TRBJ2-2,-
TGTGCCAGCAGCTGGGCAGGGCAGAGCACTGAAGCTTTCTTT,CASSWAGQSTEAFF,-,TRBV7-9,TRBJ1-1,-
TGCGCCAGCAGCCAAGAGCACAGTGGTGGCTACACCTTC,CASSQEHSGGYTF,-,TRBV4-3,TRBJ1-2,-
TGTGCCAGCAGTTTAGGCGGGGGGATCACTGAAGCTTTCTTT,CASSLGGGITEAFF,-,TRBV27,TRBJ1-1,-
TGTGCCAGCAGTTACGAATTCAGGGGGAACTATGGCTACACCTTC,CASSYEFRGNYGYTF,-,TRBV6-5,TRBJ1-2,TRBD1
TGTGCCAGCAGTTTATCGGGACAGGGGAGCTCCTACGAGCAGTACTTC,CASSLSGQGSSYEQYF,-,TRBV27,TRBJ2-7,TRBD1
TGTGCCAGTAGGGGACTAGCGGGGGGGCCGATCGGGGAGACCCAGTACTTC,CASRGLAGGPIGETQYF,-,TRBV19,TRBJ2-5,TRBD2
TGCGCCAGCAGCCATCCGGGACAGGGAGGTTACGAGCAGTACTTC,CASSHPGQGGYEQYF,few,TRBV4-1,TRBJ2-7,TRBD1
TGTGCCAGCAGAAACAATAATAATTCACCCCTCCACTTT,CASRNNNNSPLHF,-,TRBV6-5,TRBJ1-6,-
TGTGCCAGCAGCCACGGACAGGGCAGTGGCTACACCTTC,CASSHGQGSGYTF,-,TRBV5-4,TRBJ1-2,TRBD1
TGTGCCAGCAACCTTCGGGGGGAAGAGACCCAGTACTTC,CASNLRGEETQYF,-,TRBV7-3,TRBJ2-5,TRBD2
TGTGCCAGCAGCTTAAGGGGCCGAGGACAGGGTGCCTACAATGAGCAGTTCTTC,CASSLRGRGQGAYNEQFF,-,TRBV7-3,TRBJ2-1,TRBD1
TGTGCCAGCAGCTTAGGAGGCTGGGGCCTAGGCTCCTACAATGAGCAGTTCTTC,CASSLGGWGLGSYNEQFF,-,TRBV11-3,TRBJ2-1,-
TGCAGCGCGAGGAGCGGGGAGGGAACCGGGGAGCTGTTTTTT,CSARSGEGTGELFF,-,TRBV29-1,TRBJ2-2,TRBD2
TGCGCCAGCAGCCCGGGACAGGCTGGGGCCAACGTCCTGACTTTC,CASSPGQAGANVLTF,-,TRBV5-1,TRBJ2-6,TRBD1
TGCGCCAGCAGCCAAACGGAATTGGAGAAAGAGACCCAGTACTTC,CASSQTELEKETQYF,-,TRBV4-1,TRBJ2-5,-
TGTGCCAGCAGCGGGGGACAGGGGGCGCGGACTGAAGCTTTCTTT,CASSGGQGARTEAFF,-,TRBV7-9,TRBJ1-1,TRBD1
TGTGCCACCTCAGCGGGGGAATCCTACGAGCAGTACTTC,CATSAGESYEQYF,-,TRBV2,TRBJ2-7,TRBD2
TGTGCCAGCAGTTTATCCCCAGGGGGCGAGAATTCACCCCTCCACTTT,CASSLSPGGENSPLHF,-,TRBV28,TRBJ1-6,TRBD1
TGTGCCAGCTCACCGTCCAGCGGGGAGCTCTCCTACGAGCAGTACTTC,CASSPSSGELSYEQYF,-,TRBV18,TRBJ2-7,TRBD2
TGTGCCAGCTCACCGACTCTAGCGGAGAACACCGGGGAGCTGTTTTTT,CASSPTLAENTGELFF,-,TRBV18,TRBJ2-2,TRBD2
TGTGCCAGCAGTCTCGGGACAGGGTTGAGTGAGCAGTTCTTC,CASSLGTGLSEQFF,-,TRBV27,TRBJ2-1,TRBD1
TGTGCCAGCAGCCAGACAGCTTACGAGCAGTACTTC,CASSQTAYEQYF,-,TRBV7-8,TRBJ2-7,-
TGTGCCAGCAGTTCCCCGCTACGGGTCACCGGGGAGCTGTTTTTT,CASSSPLRVTGELFF,-,TRBV27,TRBJ2-2,-
TGCGCCAGCAGCCAAGGTGGACTAGTTGGATCCGGGGAGCTGTTTTTT,CASSQGGLVGSGELFF,many,TRBV4-1,TRBJ2-2,TRBD2
TGTGCCAGCAGCCAAGGGCAGGCCCTTAACTATGGCTACACCTTC,CASSQGQALNYGYTF,-,TRBV3-1/TRBV3-2,TRBJ1-2,-
TGTGCCAGCAGACCAGGGGTCGCGAACACTGAAGCTTTCTTT,CASRPGVANTEAFF,-,TRBV11-2,TRBJ1-1,-
TGTGCCTGGAGTGTAGAGTACACTGAAGCTTTCTTT,CAWSVEYTEAFF,-,TRBV30,TRBJ1-1,-
TGTGCCAGCAGAGGACAGGGCACTGAAGCTTTCTTT,CASRGQGTEAFF,-,TRBV2,TRBJ1-1,TRBD1
TGTGCCAGCAGCGCGACAACCGGGGACTATGGCTACACCTTC,CASSATTGDYGYTF,-,TRBV9,TRBJ1-2,-
TGTGCCAGCAGCACCACAGACAGGCGCGGGGAGCTGTTTTTT,CASSTTDRRGELFF,few,TRBV6-6,TRBJ2-2,-
TGCGCCAGCAGCTTGGGGCTAGCGGGCTACGGGCTGTTTTTT,CASSLGLAGYGLFF,-,TRBV5-1,TRBJ2-2,TRBD2
TGTGCCTCGGGGACAGGACACAATGAGCAGTTCTTC,CASGTGHNEQFF,-,TRBV10-3,TRBJ2-1,TRBD1
TGTGCCAGCAGCCAAAGCGGGGGGCCCTCCTACGAGCAGTACTTC,CASSQSGGPSYEQYF,-,TRBV28,TRBJ2-7,TRBD2
TGTGCCAGCAGCTTAGAATCGCCTAGCGCGTTCACAGATACGCAGTATTTT,CASSLESPSAFTDTQYF,-,TRBV7-6,TRBJ2-3,-
TGTGCCAGCAGCTCCTGGACAGGCGGGGGGACTGAAGCTTTCTTT,CASSSWTGGGTEAFF,-,TRBV11-2,TRBJ1-1,TRBD1
TGTGCCAGCAAGTCAGGGGGGTTCTACGAGCAGTACTTC,CASKSGGFYEQYF,-,TRBV7-2,TRBJ2-7,-
TGTGCCAGCAGATCTACCCAGGTATTGGCCGGGGAGCTGTTTTTT,CASRSTQVLAGELFF,-,TRBV28,TRBJ2-2,-
TGTGCCAGCAGCCAAGATCGTGGAGGACTCTCCTACGAGCAGTACTTC,CASSQDRGGLSYEQYF,-,TRBV4-2,TRBJ2-7,-
TGTGCCTGGAGGTCATTGGCCCTCTCTGGAAACACCATATATTTT,CAWRSLALSGNTIYF,few,TRBV30,TRBJ1-3,-
TGTGCCAGCAGTTTATTCCTGGGCAGGGGAGGCTACACCTTC,CASSLFLGRGGYTF,-,TRBV27,TRBJ1-2,-
TGCGCCAGCAGCCCCGGGGGGACAGGGATCTACGAGCAGTACTTC,CASSPGGTGIYEQYF,-,TRBV5-1,TRBJ2-7,TRBD1
TGTGCCAGCAGCTCAGGGACAGGGAACTATGGCTACACCTTC,CASSSGTGNYGYTF,-,TRBV2,TRBJ1-2,TRBD1
TGTGCCAGCAGCTACCGACGGGACTCTGGAAACACCATATATTTT,CASSYRRDSGNTIYF,-,TRBV11-2,TRBJ1-3,-
TGCGCCAGCAGCCTCCAGACTAGCGGGACGAACACCGGGGAGCTGTTTTTT,CASSLQTSGTNTGELFF,-,TRBV5-1,TRBJ2-2,TRBD2
TGTGCCAGCAGCTCCGGACAGGGGCGGGTTGGCTACACCTTC,CASSSGQGRVGYTF,once,TRBV3-1/TRBV3-2,TRBJ1-2,TRBD1